The source of this T cell receptor (beta chain) is a study of shared clonotypes between healthy human individuals. The overall study: Researchers assigned three CD4 naive, three CD4 memory, two CD8 naive and one CD8 memory plate to each donor.

Study observations and caveats: Depth of sequencing was expected to influence donor clonotype sharing. Relative to their counterparts shared across all four donors, non-shared clonotypes exhibited diminished generation probabilities.

Profiled with immunoSEQ multiplex PCR; TCRdb holds only in-frame clones, not every one. The profile shows around 2,000,000 clones, approximately 95% of them singletons. Trimming shortened V by 4 bases and J by 0 bases, and 7 bases separated the two germline ends. This CDR3 has 15 residues. Germline V gene data show CDR1 as MNHEY and CDR2 as SVGAGI. Comment on this clone: Its specificity is unknown.

The sequenced sample was naive CD4+ T cells sorted from blood. The subset: CD45RA+ positively selected. The source of this sequence is a man in his late teens or twenties in good health. The chain joins TRBV6-5 to TRBJ2-6; weak D call: TRBD1 (6 bases). In DNA, the CDR3 is TGTGCCAGCAGTTCGGACAGCTCTGGGGCCAACGTCCTGACTTTC. The encoded protein is CASSSDSSGANVLTF.